A single sample is the source of the 5 T cell receptor beta chains below, sequenced in a study of post-analysis software for immune sequencing data. Researchers reported that TCR beta cDNA libraries carried unique molecular identifiers. TCRdb re-analysed the PCR reads in MiXCR, keeping a single row per CDR3 protein. The table includes around 200,000 distinct CDR3 sequences, roughly 30% detected once. Notes on the study in general: The five TRBV segments detected at higher frequency in patients than in controls included TRBV5-6, TRBV5-1 and TRBV20-1.

For these receptors, no antigen is known. The sequenced material came from blood. The origin of the receptors is a girl aged 2-17 years with multiple sclerosis.

The rearrangement links TRBV20-1 to TRBJ2-1; D is unclear. Trimming took off 2 bases at V and 0 bases at J, with 8 bases between the two ends. The CDR3 has 14 amino acids. Germline V CDR1 and CDR2: DFQATT, SNEGSKA (reference sequence). CDR3: CSARPGLSYNEQFF. The DNA of the CDR3 is TGCAGTGCTAGACCGGGTCTCTCCTACAATGAGCAGTTCTTC.

In its sample, this clonotype was seen once. In nucleotides, the CDR3 is TGTGCCAGCTCACTAACTAGCGGACCAAACAATGAGCAGTACTTC. It is translated as CASSLTSGPNNEQYF. The chain uses TRBV18 and TRBJ2-5; 8 bases map to TRBD2. CDR1 is KGHSH and CDR2 is LQKENI in the germline V gene. The CDR3 runs to 15 residues. V lost 4 bases and J lost 11; bases outside the gene matches: 15.

This clonotype was detected many times. This chain links TRBV28 with TRBJ2-7; TRBD1 might be the D (6 bases). The CDR3 is 15 amino acids. V gave up 5 bases and J gave up 2 bases, with 16 bases separating them. Germline V lookup: CDR1 MDHEN, CDR2 SYDVKM. The CDR3 region is CASSLRDTGPYEQYF. The CDR3 nucleotides read TGTGCCAGCAGTCTCCGGGACACTGGCCCCTACGAGCAGTACTTC. Variable domain in full (rest from reference TRBV28 and TRBJ2-7): DVKVTQSSRYLVKRTGEKVFLECVQDMDHENMFWYRQDPGLGLRLIYFSYDVKMKEKGDIPEGYSVSREKKERFSLILESASTNQTSMYLCASSLRDTGPYEQYFGPGTRLTVT.

The V call is TRBV20-1, the J call TRBJ2-3; 7 bases fit TRBD2. V dropped 3 bases and J dropped 2; count of bases not matched to a gene: 11. Germline CDR1 reads DFQATT; CDR2 reads SNEGSKA (reference sequence). The CDR3 totals 16 residues. DNA for the CDR3: TGCAGTGCTAGGGAGCTGCCTGCGGGAGTCACAGATACGCAGTATTTT. Protein product: CSARELPAGVTDTQYF.

V usage is TRBV5-1 and J usage is TRBJ1-4, with unresolved D. The V gene lost 2 bases and the J gene lost 0 bases, with 11 bases spanning the gap. CDR3 size: 16 residues. The germline gives CDR1 SGHRS, CDR2 YFSETQ. CDR3 sequence (DNA): TGCGCCAGCAGCTTATTCTCCGTAGCAACTAATGAAAAACTGTTTTTT. As protein: CASSLFSVATNEKLFF.